This T cell receptor beta chain came from a study of OX40 agonist ivuxolimab in advanced cancers. Measured with immunoSEQ multiplex PCR; TCRdb has only the in-frame clones, and not every one. In the table there are under 90,000 clones, about 93% of which are singletons. The CDR3 runs 17 residues. The J segment lost 2 bases and the V segment lost 4 bases, leaving 7 bases of the junction unmatched. The germline V gene has CDR1 SGHAT and CDR2 FQNNGV. This chain uses TRBV11-2 with TRBJ2-3; the match to TRBD1 covers 12 bases. The TCR comes from an adult with an advanced solid tumor such as melanoma, head and neck, liver or kidney cancer. Sequenced material: CD4+ or CD8+ T cells sorted from blood, taken in a trial of the OX40 agonist ivuxolimab. Here the CDR3 DNA reads TGTGCCAGCAGCTCCGCCGGGACAGGGGGCCCCACAGATACGCAGTATTTT. The encoded protein is CASSSAGTGGPTDTQYF.